These T cell receptor beta chains were read from a single sample in a study of OX40 agonist ivuxolimab in advanced cancers. Sequencing used immunoSEQ multiplex PCR; TCRdb keeps in-frame clones, though not all of them. The sample lists about 53,000 clones, 70% to 90% seen once, with around 1.5% in the top ten. The sequencing here drew on CD4+ or CD8+ T cells sorted from blood, taken in a trial of the OX40 agonist ivuxolimab. The receptors derive from an adult with an advanced solid tumor such as melanoma, head and neck, liver or kidney cancer. Both conserved end residues are part of each CDR3. A D gene is named only where the DNA matches it firmly. Not every row has a clone size; where given, it reads once, few, many or a size class.

v_call	j_call	d_call	clone_size	cdr3_nt	cdr3_aa
TRBV10-3	TRBJ2-1	-	-	TGTGCCATCAGTGAGTCGATTGAGCAGTTCTTC	CAISESIEQFF
TRBV19	TRBJ2-1	TRBD2	-	TGTGCCAGTACTAGCGGGCCTTGGCAGTTCTTC	CASTSGPWQFF
TRBV6-1	TRBJ2-5	-	few	TGTGCCAGCAGTACCCGGACAGCCCCAGGGACCCAGTACTTC	CASSTRTAPGTQYF
TRBV19	TRBJ2-1	-	-	TGTGCCAGTAGTATCAAGAGAAGGATAGGGAAGGGGACTCTGTTCTTC	CASSIKRRIGKGTLFF
TRBV11-2	TRBJ2-3	-	-	TGTGCCAGCAGCCAACTCCCGGCTAAGGGAGGTACGCAGTATTTT	CASSQLPAKGGTQYF
TRBV21-1	TRBJ1-1	-	-	TGTGCCAGCAGCAAACTCCCGGGGTGGGGGGCTGAGGGCACTGAAGCTTTCTTT	CASSKLPGWGAEGTEAFF
TRBV6-1	TRBJ2-5	-	-	TGTGCCAGCAGTGGACAGTCCCAAGAGACCCAGTACTTC	CASSGQSQETQYF
TRBV14	TRBJ1-4	-	-	TGTGCCAGCAGCCATGGGGGCCCGGGGGAACTGTTTTTT	CASSHGGPGELFF
TRBV25-1	TRBJ1-2	TRBD1	once	TGTGCCAGCAGTGAGGCAGGGACAGGGGTCTTCTATGGCTACACCTTC	CASSEAGTGVFYGYTF
TRBV5-1	TRBJ1-3	TRBD1	-	TGCGCCAGCAGGGGCGGACAGGGTCAAGGCGGAAACACCATATATTTT	CASRGGQGQGGNTIYF
TRBV4-1	TRBJ2-1	-	-	TGCGCCAGCAGCCAAGATGTCCAGCGGAATTACAATGAGCAGTTCTTC	CASSQDVQRNYNEQFF
TRBV29-1	TRBJ2-3	-	-	TGCAGCGTTGTTAACAGACTTAGCACAGATACGCAGTATTTT	CSVVNRLSTDTQYF
TRBV7-8	TRBJ2-1	-	-	TGTGCCAGCAGCCACGGGGGCTACAATGAGCAGTTCTTC	CASSHGGYNEQFF
TRBV30	TRBJ1-1	-	-	TGTGCCTGGAGTGTAGGGGGTCTCCCGGGGGCTTTCTTT	CAWSVGGLPGAFF
TRBV29-1	TRBJ1-1	-	-	TGCAGCGGGTTAAGGGGGGGCGGTGGCACTGAAGCTTTCTTT	CSGLRGGGGTEAFF
TRBV7-6	TRBJ1-3	-	-	TGTGCCAGCAGCAAGCAGGGGTCCGGAAACACCATATATTTT	CASSKQGSGNTIYF
TRBV27	TRBJ2-7	TRBD2	-	TGTGCCAGCAGACGGCTAGCGGAGACCGAGCAGTACTTC	CASRRLAETEQYF
TRBV11-3	TRBJ2-5	TRBD2	-	TGTGCCAGCAGCTTAGGGGGGGGATGGGAAGAGACCCAGTACTTC	CASSLGGGWEETQYF
TRBV6-5	TRBJ2-7	TRBD1	-	TGTGCCAGCAGTTCCACAGGGGCTAACTCCTACGAGCAGTACTTC	CASSSTGANSYEQYF
TRBV27	TRBJ2-6	TRBD1	-	TGTGCCAGCAGTCCTCAACCGGGACAGGGTCTCTCTGGGGCCAACGTCCTGACTTTC	CASSPQPGQGLSGANVLTF
TRBV7-2	TRBJ2-7	TRBD2	once	TGTGCCAGCAGCTTAATAGCGGGAGTGGAGTACGAGCAGTACTTC	CASSLIAGVEYEQYF
TRBV27	TRBJ2-3	-	-	TGTGCCAGCAGCGGACCCTTAACAGATACGCAGTATTTT	CASSGPLTDTQYF
TRBV6-6	TRBJ2-7	TRBD1	-	TGTGCCAGCAGCCCCGGACAGGGTTATACCTACGAGCAGTACTTC	CASSPGQGYTYEQYF
TRBV6-1	TRBJ2-5	TRBD1	once	TGTGCCAGCAGCCCCAGGACAGGGACCGAGACCCAGTACTTC	CASSPRTGTETQYF
TRBV5-1	TRBJ2-7	TRBD2	-	TGCGCCAGCAGCCCCGGGACTAGCGGGAGTCTGTACGAGCAGTACTTC	CASSPGTSGSLYEQYF
TRBV9	TRBJ1-3	-	-	TGTGCCAGCAGCGCCCAAGGGGGATACTCTGGAAACACCATATATTTT	CASSAQGGYSGNTIYF
TRBV5-1	TRBJ1-3	-	once	TGCGCCAGCAGCTTTGATGGAAACACCATATATTTT	CASSFDGNTIYF
TRBV19	TRBJ1-6	-	-	TGTGCCAGTAGTATTAACAGTAATTCACCCCTCCACTTT	CASSINSNSPLHF
TRBV19	TRBJ1-1	-	-	TGTGCCAGTAGTAAGCCCCGGGGGAACACTGAAGCTTTCTTT	CASSKPRGNTEAFF
TRBV6-1	TRBJ2-3	TRBD2	-	TGTGCCAGCAGGCGGGGGTGGGCAGATACGCAGTATTTT	CASRRGWADTQYF
TRBV14	TRBJ2-1	-	-	TGTGCCAGCAGCCAAGATTGGGGGGTCAAGTCTGAGCAGTTCTTC	CASSQDWGVKSEQFF
TRBV28	TRBJ2-5	-	-	TGTGCCAGCAGTCCCGCAGCCCTGAGGGACCAAGAGACCCAGTACTTC	CASSPAALRDQETQYF